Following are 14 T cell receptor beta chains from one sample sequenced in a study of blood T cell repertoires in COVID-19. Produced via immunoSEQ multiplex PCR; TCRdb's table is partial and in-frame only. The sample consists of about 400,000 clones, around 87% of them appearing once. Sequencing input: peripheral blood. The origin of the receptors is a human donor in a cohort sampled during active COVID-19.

As DNA, the CDR3 is TGTGCCAGCAGGATTAGCGGACCGAGTGTGAATGAGCAGTTCTTC. Its translation: CASRISGPSVNEQFF. This rearrangement joins TRBV28 to TRBJ2-1, with D perhaps matching TRBD2 (6 bases). CDR3 length equals 15 residues. With 6 bases removed from V and 7 bases from J, the gap between germline ends came to 19 bases. CDR1 and CDR2 from the germline V gene are MDHEN and SYDVKM.

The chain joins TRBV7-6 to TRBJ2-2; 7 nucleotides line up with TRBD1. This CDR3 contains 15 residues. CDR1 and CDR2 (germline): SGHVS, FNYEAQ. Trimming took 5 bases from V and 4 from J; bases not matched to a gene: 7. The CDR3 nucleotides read TGTGCCAGCAGCCCGCCTCCAGGGGGCACCGGGGAGCTGTTTTTT. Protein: CASSPPPGGTGELFF.

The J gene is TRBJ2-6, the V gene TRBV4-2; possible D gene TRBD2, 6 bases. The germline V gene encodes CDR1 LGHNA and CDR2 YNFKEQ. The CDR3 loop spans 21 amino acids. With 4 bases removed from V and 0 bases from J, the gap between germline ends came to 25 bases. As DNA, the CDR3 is TGTGCCAGCAGCCCAAGGGAAGGGGTCGGGACTTGGGTCTCTGGGGCCAACGTCCTGACTTTC. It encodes CASSPREGVGTWVSGANVLTF.

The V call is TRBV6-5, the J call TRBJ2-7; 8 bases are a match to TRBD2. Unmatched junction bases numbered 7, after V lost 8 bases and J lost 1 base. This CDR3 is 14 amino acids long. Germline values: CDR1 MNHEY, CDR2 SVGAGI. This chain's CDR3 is CASGTGGFSYEQYF. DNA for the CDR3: TGTGCCAGCGGCACGGGGGGGTTTTCCTACGAGCAGTACTTC.

CDR3 nucleotides: TGCGCCAGCCGTCGTGGACTAGCGGGGAAATACACAGATACGCAGTATTTT. Its translation: CASRRGLAGKYTDTQYF. The chain is built from TRBV5-1 and TRBJ2-3, with 12 bases that match TRBD2. CDR1 is SGHRS, CDR2 YFSETQ, per germline. Germline trimming cut 7 bases from V and 2 bases from J; bases unmatched to any gene: 11. This CDR3 region has 17 residues.

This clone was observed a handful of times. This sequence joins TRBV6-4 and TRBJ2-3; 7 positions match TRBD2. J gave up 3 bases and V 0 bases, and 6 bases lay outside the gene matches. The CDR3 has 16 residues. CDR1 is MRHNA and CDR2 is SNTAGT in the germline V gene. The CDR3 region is CASSDSAGEGTDTQYF. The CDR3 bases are TGTGCCAGCAGTGACTCGGCGGGAGAAGGGACAGATACGCAGTATTTT.

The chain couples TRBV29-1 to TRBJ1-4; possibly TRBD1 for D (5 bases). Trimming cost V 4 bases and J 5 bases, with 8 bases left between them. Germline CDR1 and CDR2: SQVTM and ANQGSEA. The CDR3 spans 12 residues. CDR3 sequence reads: CSVARANEKLFF. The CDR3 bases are TGCAGCGTTGCCAGGGCGAATGAAAAACTGTTTTTT.

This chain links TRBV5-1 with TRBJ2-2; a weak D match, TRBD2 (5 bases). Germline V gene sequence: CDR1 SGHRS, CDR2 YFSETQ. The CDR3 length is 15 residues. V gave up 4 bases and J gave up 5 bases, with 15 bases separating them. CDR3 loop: CASSLDGEFTGELFF. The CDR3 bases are TGCGCCAGCAGCCTGGATGGGGAGTTTACCGGGGAGCTGTTTTTT.

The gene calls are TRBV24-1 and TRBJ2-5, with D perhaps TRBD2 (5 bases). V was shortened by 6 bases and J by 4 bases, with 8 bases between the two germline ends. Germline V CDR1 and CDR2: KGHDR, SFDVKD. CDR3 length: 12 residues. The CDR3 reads CATSSGLETQYF. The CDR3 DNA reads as TGTGCCACCAGTAGCGGATTAGAGACCCAGTACTTC.

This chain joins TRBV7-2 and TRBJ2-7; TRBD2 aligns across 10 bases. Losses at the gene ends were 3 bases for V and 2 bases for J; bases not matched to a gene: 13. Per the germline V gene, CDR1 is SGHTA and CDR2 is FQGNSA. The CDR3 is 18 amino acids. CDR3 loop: CASSLSRLAGASAYEQYF. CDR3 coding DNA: TGTGCCAGCAGCTTGTCGAGGCTAGCGGGAGCCTCCGCCTACGAGCAGTACTTC.

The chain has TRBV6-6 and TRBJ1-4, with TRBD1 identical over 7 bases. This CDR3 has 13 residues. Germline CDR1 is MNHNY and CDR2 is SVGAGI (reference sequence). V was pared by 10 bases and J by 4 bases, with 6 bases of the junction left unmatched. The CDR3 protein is CATTGQLNEKLFF. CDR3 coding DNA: TGTGCCACTACGGGACAGCTTAATGAAAAACTGTTTTTT.

CDR3 region: CATSDSLRGQETQYF. The CDR3 bases are TGTGCCACCAGTGATTCCCTCAGGGGCCAAGAGACCCAGTACTTC. The genes are TRBV24-1 and TRBJ2-5; D is perhaps TRBD1 (6 bases). Germline lookup yields CDR1 KGHDR and CDR2 SFDVKD. The CDR3 is made up of 15 amino acids. The V gene lost 2 bases and the J gene lost 1 base, with 10 bases spanning the gap.

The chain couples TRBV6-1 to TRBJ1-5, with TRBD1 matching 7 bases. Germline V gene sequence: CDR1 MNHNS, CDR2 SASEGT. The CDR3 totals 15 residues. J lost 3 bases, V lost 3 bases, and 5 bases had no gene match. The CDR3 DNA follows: TGTGCCAGCAGTGAGCAGGGGGAATCCAATCAGCCCCAGCATTTT. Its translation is CASSEQGESNQPQHF.

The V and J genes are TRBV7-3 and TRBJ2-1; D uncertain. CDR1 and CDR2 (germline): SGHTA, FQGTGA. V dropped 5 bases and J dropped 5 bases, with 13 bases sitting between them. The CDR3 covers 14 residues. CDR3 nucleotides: TGTGCCAGCAGCCCCAATGGGCGTGACAATGAGCAGTTCTTC. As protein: CASSPNGRDNEQFF.